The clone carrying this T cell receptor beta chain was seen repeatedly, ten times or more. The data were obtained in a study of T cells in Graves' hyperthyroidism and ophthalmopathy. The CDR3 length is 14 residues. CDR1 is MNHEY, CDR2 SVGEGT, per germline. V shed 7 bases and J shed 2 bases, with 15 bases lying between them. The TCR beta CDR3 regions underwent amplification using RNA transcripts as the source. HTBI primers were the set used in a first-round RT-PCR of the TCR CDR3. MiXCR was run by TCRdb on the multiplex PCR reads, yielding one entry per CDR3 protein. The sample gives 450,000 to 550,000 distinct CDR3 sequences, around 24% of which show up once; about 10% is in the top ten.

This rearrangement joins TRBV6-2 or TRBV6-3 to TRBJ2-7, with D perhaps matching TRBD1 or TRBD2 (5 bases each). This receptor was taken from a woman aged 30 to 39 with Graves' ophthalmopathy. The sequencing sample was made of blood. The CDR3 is CASTRDGNTYEQYF. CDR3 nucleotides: TGTGCCAGCACTCGGGACGGTAACACCTACGAGCAGTACTTC.